The TCR beta chain under discussion was sequenced for a study of a mutant IDH1 vaccine in newly diagnosed glioma (dated by TCRdb to the early 2020s). Regarding the study in general: Of the roughly 34 treated patients, about 62% were male and 37.5% were female, and a mean age of 40.4 years was recorded. Prior to enrollment, standard therapy consisting of radiotherapy alone, temozolomide alone, or radiochemotherapy with temozolomide had been administered to patients, with the combination being received by most patients. Six visits were used for peripheral blood collection: V03 (baseline), V05, V07, V10, V12 and V13. Longitudinal TCRB deep sequencing was performed for about two dozen treated patients wherever samples were available for exploratory analyses. Results the study describes overall, beyond this receptor: Pseudoprogression seemed to be unrelated to changes in the top peripheral T cell clonotypes found by TCRB sequencing. According to the authors, sample limitations meant that analyses of patient blood samples could not be reproduced. Availability determined which PBMC samples were chosen for TCRB deep sequencing. Vaccine-induced immune responses across multiple MHC alleles were detected in approximately 93% of patients.

Explained via the paper, the time point label denotes: baseline, week 1 (first vaccination visit). The treatment or condition label, read with the paper, signifies: pre-vaccination baseline after standard-of-care therapy. All donors had newly diagnosed IDH1-mutant astrocytomas of WHO grade 3 or 4 that showed loss of nuclear ATRX. The samples were drawn from NOA16, a multicentre, single-arm, open-label phase I trial in Germany that tested a mutant IDH1 peptide vaccine in humans for the first time. Blood drawn at visit V03 was used as the baseline sample for immunogenicity testing. Genomic DNA for TCRB sequencing was extracted from EDTA blood using the DNeasy Blood and Tissue Kit. The method behind the library was the immunoSEQ multiplex PCR assay. The hsTCRB Kit was used according to the manufacturer's protocol to amplify rearranged TCR beta chain sequences. TCRB libraries were sequenced on an Illumina MiSeq. In the paper's pipeline: The proprietary platform of the kit vendor was used for demultiplexing, trimming and gene mapping. This is the immuneACCESS table as TCRdb keeps it, with only in-frame sequences that have V and J called. A part of the clones is gone; compared with another copy, unresolved V genes explain less than half, and the rest is unexplained. V and J calls and clone size are given by that table; D and trimming were obtained from the DNA. The sample profile shows about 25,000 clones; 93% of them were found once. About 1.2% of the sample goes to the ten largest clones.

As for this clone: Its specific antigen is unknown. Base qualities are not recorded, but no much larger clone differs from it by a single base.

The sequencing here drew on PBMCs, taken from a glioma patient treated with radiotherapy, temozolomide or both. The origin of this receptor is a man aged 35-49 years with glioma.

The nucleotide sequence reads TGTGCCAGCAGTGAAAAGGGGCAGGAAGCTTTCTTT. This yields the protein CASSEKGQEAFF. The chain employs TRBV6-4 and TRBJ1-1, with TRBD1 perhaps the D gene, on 5 matching bases. Relative to germline, V is 3 bases shorter and J is 8 bases shorter, with 10 bases between their ends. The germline V gene specifies MRHNA as CDR1 and SNTAGT as CDR2. Including cysteine and phenylalanine, the CDR3 has 12 amino acids. The DNA shown is the 36-base CDR3, in frame from base 1.